Sequencing of this TCR beta chain was carried out in a study of blood T cell repertoires in COVID-19. Study-level background: Italy, Spain and the United States were the sources of the convalescent and acute COVID-19 samples. Nucleic acid was either cDNA or gDNA, and it came from T cells, B-cell-depleted T cells, or PBMCs.

CDR1 is SGHTA, CDR2 FQGNSA, per germline. The CDR3 covers 17 residues. V gave up 2 bases and J gave up 2 bases, with 19 bases separating them. How the authors handled the data: Reference gene primers were amplified, and this amplification served to estimate nucleated cell counts. Measured with immunoSEQ multiplex PCR; TCRdb has only the in-frame clones, and not every one. V and J calls and clone size are copied from that table; D and trimming were computed from the DNA. Of approximately 170,000 clones in the sample, around 82% were seen once. The chain has TRBV7-2 and TRBJ2-7, with D possibly matching TRBD2 (6 bases). The receptor was derived from a man between 60 and 75 years old with active or convalescent COVID-19. The sequencing sample was made of peripheral blood. The CDR3 here is CASSLRGDAGPPYEQYF. CDR3 DNA: TGTGCCAGCAGCTTAAGGGGTGATGCGGGGCCTCCCTACGAGCAGTACTTC.